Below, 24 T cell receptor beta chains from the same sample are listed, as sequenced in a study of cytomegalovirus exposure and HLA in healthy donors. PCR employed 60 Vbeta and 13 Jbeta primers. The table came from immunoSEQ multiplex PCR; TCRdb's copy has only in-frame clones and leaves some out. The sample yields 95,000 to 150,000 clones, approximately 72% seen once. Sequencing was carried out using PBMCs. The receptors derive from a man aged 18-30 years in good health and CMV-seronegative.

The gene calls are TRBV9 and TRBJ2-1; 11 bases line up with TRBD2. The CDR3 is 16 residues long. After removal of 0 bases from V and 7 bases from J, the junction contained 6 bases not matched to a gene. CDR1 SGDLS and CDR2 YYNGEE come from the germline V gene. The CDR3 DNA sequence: TGTGCCAGCAGCGTAGCAAGGGGGACTAGCGGAAATGAGCAGTTCTTC. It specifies CASSVARGTSGNEQFF.

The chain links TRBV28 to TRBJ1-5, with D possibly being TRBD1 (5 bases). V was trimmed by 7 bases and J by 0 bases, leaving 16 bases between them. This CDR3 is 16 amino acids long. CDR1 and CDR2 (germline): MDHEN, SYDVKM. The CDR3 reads CASTPQGRISNQPQHF. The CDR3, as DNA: TGTGCCAGCACCCCCCAGGGTCGGATTAGCAATCAGCCCCAGCATTTT.

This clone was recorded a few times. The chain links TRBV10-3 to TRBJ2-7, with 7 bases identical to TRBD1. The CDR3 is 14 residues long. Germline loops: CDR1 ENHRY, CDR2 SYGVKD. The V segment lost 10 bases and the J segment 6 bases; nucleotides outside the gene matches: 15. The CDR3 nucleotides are TGTGCCAGCAAGACCGGGACAGTAGGAATCGAGCAGTACTTC. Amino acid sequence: CASKTGTVGIEQYF.

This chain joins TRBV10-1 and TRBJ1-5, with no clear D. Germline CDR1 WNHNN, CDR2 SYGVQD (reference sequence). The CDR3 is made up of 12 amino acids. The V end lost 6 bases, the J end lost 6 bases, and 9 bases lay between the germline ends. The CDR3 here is CASSATSQPQHF. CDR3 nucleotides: TGCGCCAGCAGCGCCACGAGTCAGCCCCAGCATTTT.

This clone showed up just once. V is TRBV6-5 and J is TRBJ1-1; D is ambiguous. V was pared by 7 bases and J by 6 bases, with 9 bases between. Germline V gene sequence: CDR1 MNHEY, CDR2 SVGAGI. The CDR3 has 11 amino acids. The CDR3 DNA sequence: TGTGCCAGCATGAGGGCAGCTGAAGCTTTCTTT. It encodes CASMRAAEAFF.

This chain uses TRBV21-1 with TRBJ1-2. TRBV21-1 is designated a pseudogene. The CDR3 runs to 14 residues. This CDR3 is CASSKAPPADGYTF. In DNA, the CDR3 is TGTGCCAGCAGCAAAGCACCCCCGGCGGATGGCTACACCTTC.

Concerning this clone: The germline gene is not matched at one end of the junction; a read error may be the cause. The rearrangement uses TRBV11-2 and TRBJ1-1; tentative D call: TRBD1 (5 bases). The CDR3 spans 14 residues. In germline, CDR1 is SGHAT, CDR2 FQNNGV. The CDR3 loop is CASSSRGLRPEAFF. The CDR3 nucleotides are TGTGCCAGCAGCTCCCGGGGGTTGAGGCCTGAGGCTTTCTTT.

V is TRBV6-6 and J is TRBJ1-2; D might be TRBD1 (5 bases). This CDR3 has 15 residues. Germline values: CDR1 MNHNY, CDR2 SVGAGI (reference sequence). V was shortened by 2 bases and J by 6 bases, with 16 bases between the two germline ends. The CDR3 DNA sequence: TGTGCCAGCAGTTACGAGGCAGGGAGGTACAATGGCTACACCTTC. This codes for CASSYEAGRYNGYTF.

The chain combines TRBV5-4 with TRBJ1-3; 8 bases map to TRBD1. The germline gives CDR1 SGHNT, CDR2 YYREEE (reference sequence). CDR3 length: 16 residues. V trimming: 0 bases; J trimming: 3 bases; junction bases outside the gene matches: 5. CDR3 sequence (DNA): TGTGCCAGCAGCTTGGGGTCAGGGGGCGTTGGAAACACCATATATTTT. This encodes CASSLGSGGVGNTIYF.

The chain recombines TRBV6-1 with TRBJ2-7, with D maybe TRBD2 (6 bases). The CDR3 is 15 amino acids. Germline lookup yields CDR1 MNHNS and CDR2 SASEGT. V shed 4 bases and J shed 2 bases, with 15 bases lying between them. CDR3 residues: CASSARGTSTYEQYF. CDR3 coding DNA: TGTGCCAGCAGTGCCCGGGGGACGTCCACCTACGAGCAGTACTTC.

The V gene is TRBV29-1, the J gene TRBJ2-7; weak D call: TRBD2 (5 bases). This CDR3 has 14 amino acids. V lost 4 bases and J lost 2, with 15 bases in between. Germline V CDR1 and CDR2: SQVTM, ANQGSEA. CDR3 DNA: TGCAGCGTTGGGACTTTGGATCCACCCTACGAGCAGTACTTC. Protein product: CSVGTLDPPYEQYF.

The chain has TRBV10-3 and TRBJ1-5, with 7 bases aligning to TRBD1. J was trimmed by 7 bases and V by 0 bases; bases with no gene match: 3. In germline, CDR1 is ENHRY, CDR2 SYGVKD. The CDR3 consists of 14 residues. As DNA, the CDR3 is TGTGCCATCAGTGAGTCGGGACAGCCCCAGCCCCAGCATTTT. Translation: CAISESGQPQPQHF.

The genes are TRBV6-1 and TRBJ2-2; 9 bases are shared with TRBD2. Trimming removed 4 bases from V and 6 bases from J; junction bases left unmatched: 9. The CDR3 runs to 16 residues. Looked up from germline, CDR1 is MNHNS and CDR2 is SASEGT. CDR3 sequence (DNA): TGTGCCAGCAGTGGACGACTAGCGGAGTACGCCGGGGAGCTGTTTTTT. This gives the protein CASSGRLAEYAGELFF.

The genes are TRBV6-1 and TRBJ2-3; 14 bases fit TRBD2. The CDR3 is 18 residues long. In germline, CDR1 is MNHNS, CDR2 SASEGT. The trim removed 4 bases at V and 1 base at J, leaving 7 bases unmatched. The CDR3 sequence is CASSVGTSGRLGTDTQYF. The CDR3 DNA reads TGTGCCAGCAGTGTGGGGACTAGCGGGAGACTCGGCACAGATACGCAGTATTTT.

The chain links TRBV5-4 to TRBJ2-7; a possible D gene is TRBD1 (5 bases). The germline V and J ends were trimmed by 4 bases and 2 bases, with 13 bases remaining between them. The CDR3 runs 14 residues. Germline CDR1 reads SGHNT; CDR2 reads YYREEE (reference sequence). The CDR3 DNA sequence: TGTGCCAGCAGCGGGCAGGGCCACACCTACGAGCAGTACTTC. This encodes CASSGQGHTYEQYF.

CDR3 bases: TGTGCCAGCAGCTTGTTTGGGGACAGGGGCTTCAATCAGCCCCAGCATTTT. Translating gives CASSLFGDRGFNQPQHF. The chain has TRBV5-6 and TRBJ1-5; 10 positions agree with TRBD1. The CDR3 is 17 residues long. Looked up from germline, CDR1 is SGHDT and CDR2 is YYEEEE. J lost 3 bases, V lost 1 base, and 7 bases had no gene match. Full variable domain (outside the CDR3, taken from reference TRBV5-6 and TRBJ1-5): DAGVTQSPTHLIKTRGQQVTLRCSPKSGHDTVSWYQQALGQGPQFIFQYYEEEERQRGNFPDRFSGHQFPNYSSELNVNALLLGDSALYLCASSLFGDRGFNQPQHFGDGTRLSIL.

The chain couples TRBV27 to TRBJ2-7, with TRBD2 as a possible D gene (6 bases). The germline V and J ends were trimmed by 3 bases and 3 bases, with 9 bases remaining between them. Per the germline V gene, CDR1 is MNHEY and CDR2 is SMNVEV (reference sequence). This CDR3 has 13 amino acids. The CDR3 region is CASSFPGGYEQYF. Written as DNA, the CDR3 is TGTGCCAGCAGTTTCCCCGGGGGCTACGAGCAGTACTTC.

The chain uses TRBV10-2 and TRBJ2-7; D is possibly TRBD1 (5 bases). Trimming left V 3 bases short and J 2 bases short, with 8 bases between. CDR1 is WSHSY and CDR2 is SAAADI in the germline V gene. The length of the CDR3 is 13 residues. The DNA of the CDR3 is TGCGCCAGCAGTGACGCAGGGACCTACGAGCAGTACTTC. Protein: CASSDAGTYEQYF.

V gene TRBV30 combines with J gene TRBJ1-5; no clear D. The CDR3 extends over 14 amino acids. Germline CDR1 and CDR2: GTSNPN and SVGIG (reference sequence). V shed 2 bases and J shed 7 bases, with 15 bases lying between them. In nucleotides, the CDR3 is TGTGCCTGGAGTTTTGCAGGATTAAGGCAGCCCCAGCATTTT. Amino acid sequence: CAWSFAGLRQPQHF.

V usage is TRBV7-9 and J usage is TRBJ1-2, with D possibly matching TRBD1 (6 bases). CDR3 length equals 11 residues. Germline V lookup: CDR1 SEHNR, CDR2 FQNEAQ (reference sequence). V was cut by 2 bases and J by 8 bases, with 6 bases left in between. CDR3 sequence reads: CASSLRGGYTF. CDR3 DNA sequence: TGTGCCAGCAGCTTAAGGGGGGGCTACACCTTC.

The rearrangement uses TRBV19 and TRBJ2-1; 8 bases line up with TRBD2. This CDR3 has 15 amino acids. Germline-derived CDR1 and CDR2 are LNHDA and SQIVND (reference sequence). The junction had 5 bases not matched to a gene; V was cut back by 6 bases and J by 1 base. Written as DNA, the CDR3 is TGTGCCAGTAGCGTTAGCGGGATTTCCTACAATGAGCAGTTCTTC. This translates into CASSVSGISYNEQFF.

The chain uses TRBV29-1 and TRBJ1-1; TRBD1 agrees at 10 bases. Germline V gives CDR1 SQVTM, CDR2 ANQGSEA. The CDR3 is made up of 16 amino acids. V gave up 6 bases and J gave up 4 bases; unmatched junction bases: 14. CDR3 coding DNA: TGCAGCGTGAAGACAGGGGGCGCAAGACGGTCCACTGAAGCTTTCTTT. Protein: CSVKTGGARRSTEAFF.

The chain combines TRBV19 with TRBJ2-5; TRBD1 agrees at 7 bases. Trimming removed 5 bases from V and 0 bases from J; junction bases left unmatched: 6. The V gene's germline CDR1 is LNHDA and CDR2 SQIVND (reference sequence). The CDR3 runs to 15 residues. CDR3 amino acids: CASSRTDRDQETQYF. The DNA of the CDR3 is TGTGCCAGTAGTCGTACCGACAGGGACCAAGAGACCCAGTACTTC.

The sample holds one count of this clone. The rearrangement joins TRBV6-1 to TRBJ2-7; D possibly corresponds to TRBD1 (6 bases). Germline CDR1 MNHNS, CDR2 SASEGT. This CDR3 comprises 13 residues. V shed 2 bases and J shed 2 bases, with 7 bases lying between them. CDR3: CASSEHRAYEQYF. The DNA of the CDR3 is TGTGCCAGCAGTGAACACAGGGCCTACGAGCAGTACTTC.